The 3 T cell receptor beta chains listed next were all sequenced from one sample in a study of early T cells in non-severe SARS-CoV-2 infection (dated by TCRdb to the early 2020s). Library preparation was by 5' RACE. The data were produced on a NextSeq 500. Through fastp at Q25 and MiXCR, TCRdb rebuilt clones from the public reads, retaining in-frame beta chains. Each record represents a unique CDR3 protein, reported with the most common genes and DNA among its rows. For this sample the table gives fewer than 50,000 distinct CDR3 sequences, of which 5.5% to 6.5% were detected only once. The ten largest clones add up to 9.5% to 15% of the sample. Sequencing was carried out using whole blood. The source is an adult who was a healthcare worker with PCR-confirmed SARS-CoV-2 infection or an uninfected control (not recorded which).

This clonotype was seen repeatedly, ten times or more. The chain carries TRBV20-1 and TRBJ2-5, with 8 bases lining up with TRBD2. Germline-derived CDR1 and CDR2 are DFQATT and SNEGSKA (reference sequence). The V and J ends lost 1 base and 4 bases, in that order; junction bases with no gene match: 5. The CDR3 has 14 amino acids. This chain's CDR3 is CSARVPGGRETQYF. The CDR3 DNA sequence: TGCAGTGCTAGAGTCCCGGGGGGGCGAGAGACCCAGTACTTC.

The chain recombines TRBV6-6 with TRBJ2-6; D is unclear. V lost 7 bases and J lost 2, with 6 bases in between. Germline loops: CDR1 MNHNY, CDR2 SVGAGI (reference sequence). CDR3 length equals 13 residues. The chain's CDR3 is CASTPTGANVLTF. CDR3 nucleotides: TGTGCCAGCACCCCTACTGGGGCCAACGTCCTGACTTTC.

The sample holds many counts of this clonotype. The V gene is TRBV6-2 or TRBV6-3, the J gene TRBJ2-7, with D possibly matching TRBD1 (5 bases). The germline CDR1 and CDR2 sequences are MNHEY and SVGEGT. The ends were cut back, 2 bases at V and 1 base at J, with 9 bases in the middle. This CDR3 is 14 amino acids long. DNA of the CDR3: TGTGCCAGCAGTTACGCCGACAGTTCCTACGAGCAGTACTTC. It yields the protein CASSYADSSYEQYF.